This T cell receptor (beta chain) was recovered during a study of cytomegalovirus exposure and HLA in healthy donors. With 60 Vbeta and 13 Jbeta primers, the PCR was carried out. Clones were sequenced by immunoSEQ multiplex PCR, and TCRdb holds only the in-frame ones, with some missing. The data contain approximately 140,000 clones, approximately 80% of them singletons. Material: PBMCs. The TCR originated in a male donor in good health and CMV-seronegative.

The DNA of the CDR3 is TGCAGCGTTGATTTATCCGAGGGGGCTACTAATGAAAAACTGTTTTTT. Translating it yields CSVDLSEGATNEKLFF. V usage is TRBV29-1 and J usage is TRBJ1-4, with 7 nucleotides matching TRBD1. The J segment lost 2 bases and the V segment lost 3 bases, leaving 9 bases of the junction unmatched. The CDR3 is 16 residues long. Germline CDR1 is SQVTM and CDR2 is ANQGSEA. The whole variable domain, filled in from reference TRBV29-1 and TRBJ1-4, reads SAVISQKPSRDICQRGTSLTIQCQVDSQVTMMFWYRQQPGQSLTLIATANQGSEATYESGFVIDKFPISRPNLTFSTLTVSNMSPEDSSIYLCSVDLSEGATNEKLFFGSGTQLSVL.